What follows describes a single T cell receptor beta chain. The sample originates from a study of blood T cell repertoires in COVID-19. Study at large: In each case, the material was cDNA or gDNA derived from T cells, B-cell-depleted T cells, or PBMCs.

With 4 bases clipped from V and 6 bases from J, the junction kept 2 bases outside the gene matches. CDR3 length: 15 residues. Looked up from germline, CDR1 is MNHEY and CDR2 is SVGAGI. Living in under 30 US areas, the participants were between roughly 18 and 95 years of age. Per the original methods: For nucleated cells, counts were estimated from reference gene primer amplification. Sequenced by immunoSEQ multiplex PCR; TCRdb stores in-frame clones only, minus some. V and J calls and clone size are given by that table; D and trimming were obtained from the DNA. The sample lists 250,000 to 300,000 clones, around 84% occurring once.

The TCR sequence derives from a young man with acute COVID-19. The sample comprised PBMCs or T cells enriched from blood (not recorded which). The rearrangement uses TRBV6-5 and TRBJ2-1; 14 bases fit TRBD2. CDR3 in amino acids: CASSWGTSGSNEQFF. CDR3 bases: TGTGCCAGCAGTTGGGGGACTAGCGGGAGCAATGAGCAGTTCTTC.